Listed below are T cell receptor beta chains from one sample, sequenced in a study of shared clonotypes between healthy human individuals. TCRdb's copy holds only in-frame clones and misses some; the assay was immunoSEQ multiplex PCR. The repertoire consists of more than 2 million clones, with around 96% occurring once and the leading ten covering about 1.1%. The sequencing input was naive CD8+ T cells sorted from blood. These receptors were taken from a man aged 18 to 30 in good health. Each CDR3 is given with its conserved first and last residue. Fields, in order: V gene, D gene, J gene, CDR3 protein. A D gene is named only where the DNA matches it firmly.

TRBV2	NA	TRBJ2-7	CASRDTSGTYRSYEQYF
TRBV5-1	NA	TRBJ1-1	CASSLEQGNTEAFF
TRBV19	NA	TRBJ2-7	CASSEAASSYEQYF
TRBV5-1	NA	TRBJ2-3	CASSLEVLVRSTDTQYF
TRBV27	TRBD2	TRBJ2-5	CASRGGTSGRDVETQYF
TRBV6-1	NA	TRBJ1-1	CASSDGSNTEAFF
TRBV6-5	TRBD1	TRBJ1-5	CASSSGTGGNQPQHF
TRBV4-1	TRBD2	TRBJ2-7	CASSQVGRADEQYF
TRBV29-1	NA	TRBJ2-3	CSVAGTGMADTQYF
TRBV19	NA	TRBJ1-1	CASMGSWGNTEAFF
TRBV19	NA	TRBJ1-5	CASSIAGEGNQPQHF
TRBV28	NA	TRBJ2-1	CASSYIGLDNEQFF
TRBV6-5	NA	TRBJ2-7	CASSYSLGYEQYF
TRBV5-1	NA	TRBJ2-1	CASSLESSMVDEQFF
TRBV5-8	NA	TRBJ1-4	CASSGKQGRRELFF
TRBV5-1	NA	TRBJ2-3	CASSWGEGSTDTQYF